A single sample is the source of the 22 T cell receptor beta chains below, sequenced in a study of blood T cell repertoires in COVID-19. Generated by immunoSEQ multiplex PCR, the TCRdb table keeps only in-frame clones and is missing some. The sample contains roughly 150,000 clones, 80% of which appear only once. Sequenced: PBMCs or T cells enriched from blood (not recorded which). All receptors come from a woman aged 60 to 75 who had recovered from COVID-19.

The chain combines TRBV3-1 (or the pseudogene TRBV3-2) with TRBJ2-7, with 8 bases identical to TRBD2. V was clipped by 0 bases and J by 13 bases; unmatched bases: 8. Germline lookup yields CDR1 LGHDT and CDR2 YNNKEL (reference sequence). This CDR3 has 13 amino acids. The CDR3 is CASSQEGSGAVYF. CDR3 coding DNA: TGTGCCAGCAGCCAAGAAGGTAGCGGGGCGGTTTACTTC.

The DNA of the CDR3 is TGCGCCAGCAGCTTGGGGACAGGGGATCGAGGCTACACCTTC. It is translated as CASSLGTGDRGYTF. This sequence joins TRBV5-1 and TRBJ1-2, with TRBD1 matching over 9 bases. This CDR3 contains 14 residues. Germline CDR1 and CDR2: SGHRS and YFSETQ. The trim removed 0 bases at V and 8 bases at J, leaving 5 bases unmatched.

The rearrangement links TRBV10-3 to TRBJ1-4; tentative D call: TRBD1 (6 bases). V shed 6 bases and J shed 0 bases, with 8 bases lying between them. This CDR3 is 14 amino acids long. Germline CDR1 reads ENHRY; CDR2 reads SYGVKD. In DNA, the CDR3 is TGTGCCATCAGCCAGGGGTCAACTAATGAAAAACTGTTTTTT. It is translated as CAISQGSTNEKLFF.

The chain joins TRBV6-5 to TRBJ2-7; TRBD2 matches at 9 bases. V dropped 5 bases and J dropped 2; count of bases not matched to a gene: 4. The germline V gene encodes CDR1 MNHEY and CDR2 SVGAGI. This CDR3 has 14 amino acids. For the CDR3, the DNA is TGTGCCAGCAGTCTGACTAGCGGACCCTACGAGCAGTACTTC. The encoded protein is CASSLTSGPYEQYF.

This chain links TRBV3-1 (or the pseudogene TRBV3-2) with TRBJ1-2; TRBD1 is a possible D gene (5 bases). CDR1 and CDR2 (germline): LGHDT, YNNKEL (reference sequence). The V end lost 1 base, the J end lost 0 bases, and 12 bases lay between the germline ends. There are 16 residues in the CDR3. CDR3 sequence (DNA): TGTGCCAGCAGCCAAGGGGCAGGGCCAGCTAACTATGGCTACACCTTC. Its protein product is CASSQGAGPANYGYTF.

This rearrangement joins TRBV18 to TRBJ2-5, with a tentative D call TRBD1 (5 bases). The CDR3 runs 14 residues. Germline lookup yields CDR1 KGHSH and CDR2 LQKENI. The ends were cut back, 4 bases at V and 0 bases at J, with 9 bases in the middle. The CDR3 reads CASSRQTDQETQYF. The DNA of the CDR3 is TGTGCCAGCTCACGACAGACAGACCAAGAGACCCAGTACTTC.

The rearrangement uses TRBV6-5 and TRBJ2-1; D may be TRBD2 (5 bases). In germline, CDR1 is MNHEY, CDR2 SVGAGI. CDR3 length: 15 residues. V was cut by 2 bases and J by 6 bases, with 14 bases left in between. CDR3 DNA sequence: TGTGCCAGCAGTTACGGTCTAGCCAACCGCAATGAGCAGTTCTTC. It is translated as CASSYGLANRNEQFF.

CDR3 nucleotide sequence: TGTGCCAGCTCACCTGGGGGGATTGGTTACGAGCAGTACTTC. Encoded protein: CASSPGGIGYEQYF. This chain joins TRBV18 and TRBJ2-7, with D tentatively TRBD2 (6 bases). Looked up from germline, CDR1 is KGHSH and CDR2 is LQKENI. This CDR3 is 14 amino acids long. Deletions cut 3 bases from V and 4 bases from J, with 13 bases between.

This CDR3 reads CASSPWGVDEAFF. The CDR3 coding sequence is TGTGCCAGCAGCCCCTGGGGGGTCGATGAAGCTTTCTTT. The chain is built from TRBV7-2 and TRBJ1-1; a weak D match, TRBD1 (5 bases). Trimming shortened V by 5 bases and J by 7 bases, and 14 bases separated the two germline ends. The germline V gene has CDR1 SGHTA and CDR2 FQGNSA. The CDR3 consists of 13 residues.

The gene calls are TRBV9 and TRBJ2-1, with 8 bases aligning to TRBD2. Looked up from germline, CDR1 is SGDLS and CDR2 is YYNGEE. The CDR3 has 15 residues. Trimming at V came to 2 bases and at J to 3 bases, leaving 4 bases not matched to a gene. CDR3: CASSVDSGVYNEQFF. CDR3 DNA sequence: TGTGCCAGCAGCGTCGATAGCGGGGTCTACAATGAGCAGTTCTTC. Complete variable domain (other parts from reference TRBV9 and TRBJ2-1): DSGVTQTPKHLITATGQRVTLRCSPRSGDLSVYWYQQSLDQGLQFLIQYYNGEERAKGNILERFSAQQFPDLHSELNLSSLELGDSALYFCASSVDSGVYNEQFFGPGTRLTVL.

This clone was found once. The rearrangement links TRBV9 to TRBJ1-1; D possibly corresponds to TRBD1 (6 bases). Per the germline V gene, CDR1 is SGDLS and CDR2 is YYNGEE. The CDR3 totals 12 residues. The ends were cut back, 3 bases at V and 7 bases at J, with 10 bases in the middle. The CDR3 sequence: CASSAQGNEAFF. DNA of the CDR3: TGTGCCAGCAGCGCACAGGGAAATGAAGCTTTCTTT.

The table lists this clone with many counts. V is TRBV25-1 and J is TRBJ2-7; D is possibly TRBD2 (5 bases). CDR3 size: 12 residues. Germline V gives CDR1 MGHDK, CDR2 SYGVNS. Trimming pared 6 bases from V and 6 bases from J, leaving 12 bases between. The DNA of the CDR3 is TGTGCCAGCAGGCACCCGGCGGGCGAGCAGTACTTC. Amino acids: CASRHPAGEQYF.

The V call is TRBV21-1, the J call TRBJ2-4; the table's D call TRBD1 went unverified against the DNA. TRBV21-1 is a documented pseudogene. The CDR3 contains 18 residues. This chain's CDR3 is CASSRPLPRQGAKNIQYF. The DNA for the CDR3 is TGTGCCAGCAGCAGACCACTACCCAGACAGGGAGCCAAAAACATTCAGTACTTC.

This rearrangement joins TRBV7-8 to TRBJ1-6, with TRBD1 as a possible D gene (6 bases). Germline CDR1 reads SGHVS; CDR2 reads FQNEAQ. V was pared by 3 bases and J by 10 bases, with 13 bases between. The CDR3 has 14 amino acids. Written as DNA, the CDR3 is TGTGCCAGCAGCTTCTTACAGGGCAGATCACCCCTCCACTTT. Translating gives CASSFLQGRSPLHF.

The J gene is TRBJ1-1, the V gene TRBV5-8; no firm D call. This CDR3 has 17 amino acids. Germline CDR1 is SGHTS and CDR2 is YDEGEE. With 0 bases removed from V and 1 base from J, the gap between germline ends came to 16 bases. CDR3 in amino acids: CASSLVGLRRSNTEAFF. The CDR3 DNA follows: TGTGCCAGCAGCTTGGTCGGTCTTCGCAGGTCGAACACTGAAGCTTTCTTT. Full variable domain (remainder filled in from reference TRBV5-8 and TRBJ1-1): EAGVTQSPTHLIKTRGQQATLRCSPISGHTSVYWYQQALGLGLQFLLWYDEGEERNRGNFPPRFSGRQFPNYSSELNVNALELEDSALYLCASSLVGLRRSNTEAFFGQGTRLTVV.

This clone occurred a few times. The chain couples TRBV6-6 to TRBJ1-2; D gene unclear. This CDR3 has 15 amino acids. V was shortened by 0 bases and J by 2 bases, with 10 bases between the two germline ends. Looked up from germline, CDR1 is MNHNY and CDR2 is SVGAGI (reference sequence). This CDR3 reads CASSYSGGLNYGYTF. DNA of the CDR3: TGTGCCAGCAGTTACTCGGGCGGGCTCAACTATGGCTACACCTTC.

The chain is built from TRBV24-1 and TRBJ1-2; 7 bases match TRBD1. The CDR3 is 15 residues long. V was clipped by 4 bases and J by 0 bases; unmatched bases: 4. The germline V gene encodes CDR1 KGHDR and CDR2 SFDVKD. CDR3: CATSESGTANYGYTF. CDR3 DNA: TGTGCCACCAGTGAGTCCGGGACAGCTAACTATGGCTACACCTTC.

DNA of the CDR3: TGTGCCAGCAGTTCGGCAGGCTACGAGCAGTACTTC. Its translation: CASSSAGYEQYF. The V gene is TRBV7-9, the J gene TRBJ2-7; the D is unclear. The length of the CDR3 is 12 residues. Germline CDR1 SEHNR, CDR2 FQNEAQ (reference sequence). The germline V and J ends were trimmed by 6 bases and 3 bases, with 9 bases remaining between them.

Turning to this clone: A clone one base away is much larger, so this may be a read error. The CDR3 loop reads CASSRTGGGNTIYF. The CDR3 DNA follows: TGTGCCAGCAGCCGGACAGGGGGAGGAAACACCATATATTTT. This rearrangement joins TRBV14 to TRBJ1-3, with 10 bases identical to TRBD1. Per the germline V gene, CDR1 is SGHDN and CDR2 is FVKESK. The CDR3 loop spans 14 amino acids. V shed 4 bases and J 4 bases; nucleotides not matched to a gene: 1. Full variable domain (outside the CDR3, taken from reference TRBV14 and TRBJ1-3): EAGVTQFPSHSVIEKGQTVTLRCDPISGHDNLYWYRRVMGKEIKFLLHFVKESKQDESGMPNNRFLAERTGGTYSTLKVQPAELEDSGVYFCASSRTGGGNTIYFGEGSWLTVV.

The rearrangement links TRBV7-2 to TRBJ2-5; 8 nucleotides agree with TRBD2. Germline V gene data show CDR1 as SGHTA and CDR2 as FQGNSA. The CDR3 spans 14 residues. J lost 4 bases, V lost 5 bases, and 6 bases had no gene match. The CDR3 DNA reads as TGTGCCAGCAGCCCGACTAGCGTGGTAGAGACCCAGTACTTC. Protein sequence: CASSPTSVVETQYF.

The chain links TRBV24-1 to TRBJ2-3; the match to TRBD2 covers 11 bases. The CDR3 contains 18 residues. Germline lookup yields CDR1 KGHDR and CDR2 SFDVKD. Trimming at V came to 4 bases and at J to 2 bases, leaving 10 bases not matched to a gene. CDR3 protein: CATSDPTSGGLITDTQYF. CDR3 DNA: TGTGCCACCAGTGACCCAACTAGCGGGGGACTAATCACAGATACGCAGTATTTT.

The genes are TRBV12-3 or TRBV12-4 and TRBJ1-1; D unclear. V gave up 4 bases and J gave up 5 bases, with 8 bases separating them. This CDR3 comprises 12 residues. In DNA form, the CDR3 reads TGTGCCAGCAGTTCTTGGGCGACTGAAGCTTTCTTT. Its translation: CASSSWATEAFF.